This T cell receptor beta chain was retrieved from a study of identical twins. Study-wide findings and caveats: Carriage of fewer insertions was seen in abundant cord blood beta clonotypes, whereas memory repertoires showed none.

Template switching supplied a universal primer site; unique molecular identifiers were carried on the cDNA. TCRdb redid the calling of the 5' RACE reads with MiXCR, one entry per CDR3 protein. The top ten clones hold roughly 3% of a sample with approximately 600,000 distinct CDR3 sequences, approximately 10% of them seen once. This clonotype was observed a few times. Its antigen is currently unknown. The germline V gene has CDR1 LNHDA and CDR2 SQIVND (reference sequence). This CDR3 contains 15 residues. Trimming took 4 bases from V and 9 from J; bases not matched to a gene: 7. These data were likewise used in another study, on yellow fever vaccine responses in identical twins.

Sequenced input: PBMCs. The chain is built from TRBV19 and TRBJ2-1; TRBD2 matches 12 bases. This receptor was taken from a woman between 18 and 29 years old in good health. This CDR3 is CASSTQTSGSSEQFF. The CDR3 DNA sequence: TGTGCCAGTAGTACTCAGACTAGCGGGAGTAGTGAGCAGTTCTTC. Combining the CDR3 with reference TRBV19 and TRBJ2-1 gives the whole variable domain DGGITQSPKYLFRKEGQNVTLSCEQNLNHDAMYWYRQDPGQGLRLIYYSQIVNDFQKGDIAEGYSVSREKKESFPLTVTSAQKNPTAFYLCASSTQTSGSSEQFFGPGTRLTVL.